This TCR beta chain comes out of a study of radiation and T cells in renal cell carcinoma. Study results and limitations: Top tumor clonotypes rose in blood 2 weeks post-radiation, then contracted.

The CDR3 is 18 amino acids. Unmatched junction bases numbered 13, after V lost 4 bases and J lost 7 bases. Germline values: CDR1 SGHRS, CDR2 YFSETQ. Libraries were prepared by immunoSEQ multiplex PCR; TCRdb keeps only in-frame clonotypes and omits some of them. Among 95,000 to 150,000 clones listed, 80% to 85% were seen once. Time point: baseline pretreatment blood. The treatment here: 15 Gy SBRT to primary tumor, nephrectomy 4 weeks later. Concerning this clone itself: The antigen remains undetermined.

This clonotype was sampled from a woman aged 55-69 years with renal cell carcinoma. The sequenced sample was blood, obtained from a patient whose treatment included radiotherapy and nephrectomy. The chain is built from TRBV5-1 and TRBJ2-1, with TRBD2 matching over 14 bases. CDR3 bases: TGCGCCAGCAGCCATGGACTAGCGGGGGGTCCATTGTATAATGAGCAGTTCTTC. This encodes CASSHGLAGGPLYNEQFF.